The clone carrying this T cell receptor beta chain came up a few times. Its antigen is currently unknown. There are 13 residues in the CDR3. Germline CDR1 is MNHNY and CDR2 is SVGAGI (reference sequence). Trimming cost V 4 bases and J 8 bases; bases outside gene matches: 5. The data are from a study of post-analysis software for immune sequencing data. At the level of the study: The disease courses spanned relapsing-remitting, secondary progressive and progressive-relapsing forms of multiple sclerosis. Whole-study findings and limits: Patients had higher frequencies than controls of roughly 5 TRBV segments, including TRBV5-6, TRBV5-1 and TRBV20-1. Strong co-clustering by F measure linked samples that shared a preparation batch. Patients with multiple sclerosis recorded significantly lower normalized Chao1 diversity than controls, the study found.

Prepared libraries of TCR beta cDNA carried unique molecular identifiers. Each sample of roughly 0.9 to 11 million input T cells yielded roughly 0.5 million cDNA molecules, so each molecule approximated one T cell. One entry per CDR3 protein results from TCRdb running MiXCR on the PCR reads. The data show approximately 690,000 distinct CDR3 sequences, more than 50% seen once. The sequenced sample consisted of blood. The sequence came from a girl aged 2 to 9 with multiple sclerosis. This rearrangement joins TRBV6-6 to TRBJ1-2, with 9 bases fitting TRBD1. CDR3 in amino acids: CASSSDRGLGYTF. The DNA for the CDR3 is TGTGCCAGCAGTTCGGACAGGGGACTCGGCTACACCTTC.